This T cell receptor (beta chain) was observed in a study of T-cell memory formation after mild COVID-19. The wider study: TCR clustering was largely donor specific.

MiXCR was run by TCRdb on the 5' RACE reads, yielding one entry per CDR3 protein. The sample yields around 340,000 distinct CDR3 sequences, roughly 15% seen once. The V gene's germline CDR1 is SNHLY and CDR2 FYNNEI. This CDR3 contains 16 residues. Trimming took 8 bases from V and 4 from J; bases not matched to a gene: 13. The sequence was collected from a man aged 18 to 30 who had mild COVID-19 (a few samples of this study predate the infection). Cell type and time point are not known. Sequencing was performed on PBMCs or a T cell subset sorted from them (not recorded which). The chain links TRBV2 to TRBJ2-3; 9 bases are shared with TRBD2. This CDR3 reads CASGRGGRWESDTQYF. The CDR3, as DNA: TGTGCCAGCGGGCGGGGGGGCCGGTGGGAGTCAGATACGCAGTATTTT.